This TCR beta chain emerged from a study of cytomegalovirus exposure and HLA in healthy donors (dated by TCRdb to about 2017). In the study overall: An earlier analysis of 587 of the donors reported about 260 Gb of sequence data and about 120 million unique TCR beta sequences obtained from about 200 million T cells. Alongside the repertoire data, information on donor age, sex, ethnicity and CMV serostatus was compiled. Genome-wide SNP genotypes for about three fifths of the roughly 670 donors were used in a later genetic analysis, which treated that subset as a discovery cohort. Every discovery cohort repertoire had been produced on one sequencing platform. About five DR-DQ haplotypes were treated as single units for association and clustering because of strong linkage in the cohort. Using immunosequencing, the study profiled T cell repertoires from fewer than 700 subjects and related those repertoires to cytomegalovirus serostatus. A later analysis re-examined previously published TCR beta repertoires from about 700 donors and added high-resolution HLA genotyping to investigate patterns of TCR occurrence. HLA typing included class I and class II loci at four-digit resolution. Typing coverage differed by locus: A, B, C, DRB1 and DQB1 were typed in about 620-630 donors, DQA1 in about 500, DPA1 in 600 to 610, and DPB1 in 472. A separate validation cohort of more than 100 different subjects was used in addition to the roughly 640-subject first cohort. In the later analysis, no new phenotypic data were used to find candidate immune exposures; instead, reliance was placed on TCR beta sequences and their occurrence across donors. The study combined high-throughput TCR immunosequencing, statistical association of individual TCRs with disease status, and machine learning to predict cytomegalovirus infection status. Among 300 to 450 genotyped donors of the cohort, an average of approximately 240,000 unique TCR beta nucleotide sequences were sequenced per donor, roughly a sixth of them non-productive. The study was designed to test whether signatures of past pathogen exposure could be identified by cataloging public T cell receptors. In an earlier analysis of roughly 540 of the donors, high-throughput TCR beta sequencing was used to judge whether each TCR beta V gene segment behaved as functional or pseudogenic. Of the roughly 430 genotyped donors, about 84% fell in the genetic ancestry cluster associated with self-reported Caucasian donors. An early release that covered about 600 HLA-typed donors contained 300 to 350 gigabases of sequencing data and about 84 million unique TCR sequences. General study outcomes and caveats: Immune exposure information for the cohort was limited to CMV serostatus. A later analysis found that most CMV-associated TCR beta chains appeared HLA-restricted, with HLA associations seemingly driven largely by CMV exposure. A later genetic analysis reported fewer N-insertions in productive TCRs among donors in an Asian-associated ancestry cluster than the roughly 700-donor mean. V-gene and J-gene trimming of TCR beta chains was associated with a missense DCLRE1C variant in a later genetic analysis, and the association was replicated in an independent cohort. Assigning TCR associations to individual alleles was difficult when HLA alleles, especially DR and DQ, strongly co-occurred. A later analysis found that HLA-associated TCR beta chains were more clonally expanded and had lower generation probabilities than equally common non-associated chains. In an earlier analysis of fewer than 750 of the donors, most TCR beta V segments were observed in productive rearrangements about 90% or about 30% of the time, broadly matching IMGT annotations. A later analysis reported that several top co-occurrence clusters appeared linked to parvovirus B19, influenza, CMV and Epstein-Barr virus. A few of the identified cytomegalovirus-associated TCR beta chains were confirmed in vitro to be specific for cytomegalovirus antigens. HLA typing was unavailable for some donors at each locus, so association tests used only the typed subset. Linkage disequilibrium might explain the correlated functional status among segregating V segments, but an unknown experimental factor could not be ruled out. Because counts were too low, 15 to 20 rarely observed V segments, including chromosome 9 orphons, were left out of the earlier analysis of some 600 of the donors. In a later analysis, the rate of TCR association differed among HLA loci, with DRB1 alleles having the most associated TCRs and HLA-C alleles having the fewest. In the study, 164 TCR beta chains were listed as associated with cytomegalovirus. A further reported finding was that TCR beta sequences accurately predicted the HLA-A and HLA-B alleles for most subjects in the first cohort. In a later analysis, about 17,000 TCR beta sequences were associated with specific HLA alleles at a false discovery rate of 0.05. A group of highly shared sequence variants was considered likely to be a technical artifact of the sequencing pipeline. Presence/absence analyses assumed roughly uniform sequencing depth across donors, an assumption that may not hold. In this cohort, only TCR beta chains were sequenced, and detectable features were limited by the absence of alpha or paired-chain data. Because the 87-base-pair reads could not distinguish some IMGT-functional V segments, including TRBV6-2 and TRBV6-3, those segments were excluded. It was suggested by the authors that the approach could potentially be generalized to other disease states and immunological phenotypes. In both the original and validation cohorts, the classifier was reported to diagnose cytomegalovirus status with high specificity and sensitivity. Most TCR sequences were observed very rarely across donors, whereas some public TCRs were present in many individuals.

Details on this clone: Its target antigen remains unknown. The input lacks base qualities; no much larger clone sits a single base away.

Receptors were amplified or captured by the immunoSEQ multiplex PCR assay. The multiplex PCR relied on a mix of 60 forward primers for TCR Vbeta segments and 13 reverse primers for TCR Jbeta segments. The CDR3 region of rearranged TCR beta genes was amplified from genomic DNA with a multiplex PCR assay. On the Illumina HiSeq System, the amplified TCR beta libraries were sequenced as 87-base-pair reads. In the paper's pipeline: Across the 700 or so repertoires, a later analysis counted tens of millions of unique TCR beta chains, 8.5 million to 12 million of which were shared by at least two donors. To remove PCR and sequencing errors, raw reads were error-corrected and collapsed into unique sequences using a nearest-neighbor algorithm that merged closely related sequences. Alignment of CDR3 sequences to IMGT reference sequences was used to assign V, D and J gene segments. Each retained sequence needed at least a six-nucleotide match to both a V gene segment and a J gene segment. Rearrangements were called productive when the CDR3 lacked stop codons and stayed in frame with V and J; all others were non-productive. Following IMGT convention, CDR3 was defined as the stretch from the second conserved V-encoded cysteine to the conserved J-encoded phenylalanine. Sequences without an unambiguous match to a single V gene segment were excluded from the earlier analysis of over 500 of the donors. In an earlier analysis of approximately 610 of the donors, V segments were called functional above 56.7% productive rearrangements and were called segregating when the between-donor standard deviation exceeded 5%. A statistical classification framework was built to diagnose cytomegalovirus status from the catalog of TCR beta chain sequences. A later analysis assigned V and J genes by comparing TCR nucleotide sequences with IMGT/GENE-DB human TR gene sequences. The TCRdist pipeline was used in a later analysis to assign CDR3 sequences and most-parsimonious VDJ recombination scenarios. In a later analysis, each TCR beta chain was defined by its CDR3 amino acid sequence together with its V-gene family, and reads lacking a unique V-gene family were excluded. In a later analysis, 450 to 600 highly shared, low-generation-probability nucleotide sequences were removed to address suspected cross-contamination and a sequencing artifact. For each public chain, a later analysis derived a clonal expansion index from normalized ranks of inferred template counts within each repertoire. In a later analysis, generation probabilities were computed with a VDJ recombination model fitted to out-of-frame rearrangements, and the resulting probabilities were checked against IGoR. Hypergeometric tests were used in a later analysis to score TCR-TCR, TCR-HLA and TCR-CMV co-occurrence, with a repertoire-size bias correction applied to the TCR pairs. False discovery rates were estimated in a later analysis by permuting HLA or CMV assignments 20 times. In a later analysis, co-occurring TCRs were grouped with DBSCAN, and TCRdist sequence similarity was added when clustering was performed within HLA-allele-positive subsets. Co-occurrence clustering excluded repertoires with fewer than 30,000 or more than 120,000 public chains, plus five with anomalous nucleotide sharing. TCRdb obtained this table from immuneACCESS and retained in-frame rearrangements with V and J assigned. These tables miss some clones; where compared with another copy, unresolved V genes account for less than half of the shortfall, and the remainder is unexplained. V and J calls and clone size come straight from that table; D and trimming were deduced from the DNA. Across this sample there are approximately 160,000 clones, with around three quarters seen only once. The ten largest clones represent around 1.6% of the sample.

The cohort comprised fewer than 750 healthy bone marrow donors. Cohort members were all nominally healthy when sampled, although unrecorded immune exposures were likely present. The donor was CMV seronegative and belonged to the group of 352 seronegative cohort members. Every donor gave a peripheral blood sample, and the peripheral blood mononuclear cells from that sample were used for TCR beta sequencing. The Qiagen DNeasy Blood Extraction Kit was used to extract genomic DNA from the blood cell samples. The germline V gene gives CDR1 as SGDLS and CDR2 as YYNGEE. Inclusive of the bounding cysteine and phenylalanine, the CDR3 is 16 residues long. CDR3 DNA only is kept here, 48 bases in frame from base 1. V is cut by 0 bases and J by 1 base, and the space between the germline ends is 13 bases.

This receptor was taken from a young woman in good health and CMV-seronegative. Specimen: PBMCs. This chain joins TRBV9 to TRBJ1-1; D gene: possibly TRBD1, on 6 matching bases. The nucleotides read TGTGCCAGCAGCGTAGGGTATCGGACAGCGAACACTGAAGCTTTCTTT. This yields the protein CASSVGYRTANTEAFF.